Shown below are 7 T cell receptor beta chains from a single sample sequenced in a study of cytomegalovirus exposure and HLA in healthy donors (dated by TCRdb to about 2017). The library was generated by the immunoSEQ multiplex PCR assay. The table comes from immuneACCESS by way of TCRdb, which keeps in-frame sequences with V and J called. Part of the clones is missing from these tables; in studies checked, under half for an unresolved V gene and the rest for unknown reasons. Across this sample there are 65,000 to 80,000 clones, with approximately 94% seen only once. 2.5% to 3.5% of the sample is held by the ten biggest clonotypes. The sample consisted of PBMCs. These receptors all stem from a woman in her late teens or twenties in good health and CMV-seropositive.

This clone appeared a few times. The V and J genes are TRBV5-1 and TRBJ1-1, with a weak D call TRBD1 (5 bases). Trimming left V 2 bases short and J 0 bases short, with 17 bases between. The CDR3 sequence is 17 residues long. CDR1 SGHRS and CDR2 YFSETQ come from the germline V gene. The CDR3 sequence is CASSLLGPGSMNTEAFF. CDR3 sequence (DNA): TGCGCCAGCAGCTTATTAGGTCCAGGGTCTATGAACACTGAAGCTTTCTTT.

V gene TRBV5-1 combines with J gene TRBJ2-2; D may be TRBD1 (6 bases). This CDR3 has 14 residues. Trimming removed 0 bases at V and 5 bases at J, with 8 bases between. CDR1 and CDR2 (germline): SGHRS, YFSETQ. CDR3 in amino acids: CASSLVQGTGELFF. CDR3 in DNA: TGCGCCAGCAGCTTGGTGCAGGGGACCGGGGAGCTGTTTTTT.

This chain connects TRBV7-2 to TRBJ1-5; 7 bases align to TRBD1. CDR1 SGHTA and CDR2 FQGNSA come from the germline V gene. The CDR3 runs 15 residues. V shed 6 bases, J shed 0 bases, and the junction held 5 bases outside the gene matches. The CDR3 protein is CASSRQGYSNQPQHF. DNA for the CDR3: TGTGCCAGCAGTCGACAGGGATATAGCAATCAGCCCCAGCATTTT.

This chain connects TRBV14 to TRBJ1-1; D is undetermined. The CDR3 has 13 residues. Trimming removed 1 base from V and 4 bases from J, with 7 bases in between. Germline V gene sequence: CDR1 SGHDN, CDR2 FVKESK. The CDR3 protein is CASSQVRSTEAFF. The DNA of the CDR3 is TGTGCCAGCAGCCAAGTTCGCAGCACTGAAGCTTTCTTT.

The chain couples TRBV7-2 to TRBJ2-7; possible D gene TRBD2, 7 bases. Germline V gene lookup returns CDR1 SGHTA and CDR2 FQGNSA. The CDR3 is made up of 16 amino acids. The V end was cut by 2 bases, the J end by 1 base, with 15 bases between. The CDR3 coding sequence is TGTGCCAGCAGCTTATATGCGGGGGCCTTTTCCTACGAGCAGTACTTC. It translates to CASSLYAGAFSYEQYF.

The chain couples TRBV9 to TRBJ1-6; TRBD1 matches 7 bases. Germline-derived CDR1 and CDR2 are SGDLS and YYNGEE. This CDR3 is 17 amino acids long. J gave up 5 bases and V 4 bases, and 12 bases lay outside the gene matches. CDR3 nucleotide sequence: TGTGCCAGCAGCTTATATATGCGGACAGGAGATAATTCACCCCTCCACTTT. The encoded protein is CASSLYMRTGDNSPLHF.

V and J are TRBV7-9 and TRBJ1-2, with no clear D. The germline V gene encodes CDR1 SEHNR and CDR2 FQNEAQ (reference sequence). The V and J ends lost 5 bases and 1 base respectively, with 11 bases between them. The CDR3 is made up of 14 amino acids. The CDR3 protein is CASSATQFNYGYTF. The CDR3 DNA sequence: TGTGCCAGCAGCGCCACACAGTTTAACTATGGCTACACCTTC.